A selection of T cell receptor beta chains follows, all from one sample in a study of T cell repertoires in cytomegalovirus infection. TCRdb re-derived calls from the reads in MiXCR, one entry per CDR3 protein. Of approximately 250,000 distinct CDR3 sequences in the sample, roughly 9% were seen once. The specimen was PBMCs. All receptors derive from a human donor in good health (CMV status not recorded). Some clones in this sample may be carry-over from other donors' samples. The CDR3 runs from the conserved cysteine through the conserved F or W. D genes are given only for firm matches. Size is stated for part of the rows, as once, few or many counts, or as a class when the clone is expanded.

j_gene: TRBJ2-7
abundance: many
v_gene: TRBV7-2
d_gene: NA
CDR3nt: TGTGCCAGCAGCATAGAGTCCTCCTACGAGCAGTACTTC
CDR3aa: CASSIESSYEQYF

j_gene: TRBJ1-1
abundance: NA
v_gene: TRBV9
d_gene: NA
CDR3nt: TGTGCCAGCAGCGGCCGGGACCGACTCCGGGAAGGCACTGAAGCTTTCTTT
CDR3aa: CASSGRDRLREGTEAFF

j_gene: TRBJ2-7
abundance: few
v_gene: TRBV7-9
d_gene: TRBD2
CDR3nt: TGTGCCAGCAGCACCGGACTAGCGGGAGAAGAGCAGTACTTC
CDR3aa: CASSTGLAGEEQYF

j_gene: TRBJ2-3
abundance: few
v_gene: TRBV7-2
d_gene: TRBD1
CDR3nt: TGTGCCAGCAGCGTGGCGGACAGGGCCACAGATACGCAGTATTTT
CDR3aa: CASSVADRATDTQYF

j_gene: TRBJ1-2
abundance: many
v_gene: TRBV28
d_gene: TRBD1
CDR3nt: TGTGCCAGCAGCTGGGACAGCCGCTACACCTTC
CDR3aa: CASSWDSRYTF

j_gene: TRBJ2-4
abundance: few
v_gene: TRBV30
d_gene: NA
CDR3nt: TGTGCCTGGAGAGCAACTTCGGCGGGGAGTGACATTCAGTACTTC
CDR3aa: CAWRATSAGSDIQYF

j_gene: TRBJ1-1
abundance: few
v_gene: TRBV6-1
d_gene: TRBD1
CDR3nt: TGTGCCAGCAGAGGGACAGGGGCCCCTGAAGCTTTCTTT
CDR3aa: CASRGTGAPEAFF

j_gene: TRBJ2-2
abundance: few
v_gene: TRBV19
d_gene: TRBD1
CDR3nt: TGTGCCAGTGGGACAGGGTATCTGACCGGGGAGCTGTTTTTT
CDR3aa: CASGTGYLTGELFF

j_gene: TRBJ2-2
abundance: NA
v_gene: TRBV6-5
d_gene: NA
CDR3nt: TGTGCCAGCAGTTTTTCTTGGGCGAACACCGGGGAGCTGTTTTTT
CDR3aa: CASSFSWANTGELFF

j_gene: TRBJ1-6
abundance: NA
v_gene: TRBV5-8
d_gene: TRBD1
CDR3nt: TGTGCCAGCAGCCTGCCACAGGGGTGGGCACCCCTCCACTTT
CDR3aa: CASSLPQGWAPLHF

j_gene: TRBJ1-3
abundance: few
v_gene: TRBV29-1
d_gene: NA
CDR3nt: TGCAGCGTTGGGGGGCTCGGAAACACCATATATTTT
CDR3aa: CSVGGLGNTIYF

j_gene: TRBJ2-1
abundance: many
v_gene: TRBV19
d_gene: TRBD2
CDR3nt: TGTGCCAGTAGGGGGGGGGAGGCGGGAGGAAACAATGAGCAGTTCTTC
CDR3aa: CASRGGEAGGNNEQFF

j_gene: TRBJ2-5
abundance: many
v_gene: TRBV7-2
d_gene: TRBD2
CDR3nt: TGTGCCAGCAGCTTAAGTGGGGGACTAGGAGAGACCCAGTACTTC
CDR3aa: CASSLSGGLGETQYF

j_gene: TRBJ2-7
abundance: many
v_gene: TRBV7-2
d_gene: TRBD2
CDR3nt: TGTGCCAGCAGCCGGACTAGCGGGGCTTTCTACGAGCAGTACTTC
CDR3aa: CASSRTSGAFYEQYF

j_gene: TRBJ1-5
abundance: few
v_gene: TRBV12-3/TRBV12-4
d_gene: NA
CDR3nt: TGTGCCAGCAGTTTTAACTCAGGGAATCAGCCCCAGCATTTT
CDR3aa: CASSFNSGNQPQHF

j_gene: TRBJ1-5
abundance: many
v_gene: TRBV12-3/TRBV12-4
d_gene: NA
CDR3nt: TGTGCCAGCCGGCCAGAAAGCAATCAGCCCCAGCATTTT
CDR3aa: CASRPESNQPQHF

j_gene: TRBJ1-1
abundance: NA
v_gene: TRBV25-1
d_gene: NA
CDR3nt: TGTGCCAGCAGTGAACTCCGGCCAGGGGCTGAAGCTTTCTTT
CDR3aa: CASSELRPGAEAFF

j_gene: TRBJ2-3
abundance: few
v_gene: TRBV20-1
d_gene: TRBD2
CDR3nt: TGCAGTGCTCGAACGACCCCTGGGAGCGGGACTAGCACAGATACGCAGTATTTT
CDR3aa: CSARTTPGSGTSTDTQYF

j_gene: TRBJ2-2
abundance: NA
v_gene: TRBV7-2
d_gene: TRBD1
CDR3nt: TGTGCCAGCCAGACAGGGGTAATCTATCCGGCCGGGGAGCTGTTTTTT
CDR3aa: CASQTGVIYPAGELFF

j_gene: TRBJ1-2
abundance: many
v_gene: TRBV7-2
d_gene: NA
CDR3nt: TGTGCCAGCAGCTACGATACAGGCGGCTACACCTTC
CDR3aa: CASSYDTGGYTF

j_gene: TRBJ1-5
abundance: many
v_gene: TRBV20-1
d_gene: TRBD1
CDR3nt: TGCAGTGCTAGGCCCGGGACAGGAACTTATCAGCCCCAGCATTTT
CDR3aa: CSARPGTGTYQPQHF